One and the same sample provided the 18 T cell receptor beta chains below, sequenced in a study of shared clonotypes between healthy human individuals. The protocol was immunoSEQ multiplex PCR, while the TCRdb copy is restricted to in-frame clones and leaves out a portion. This sample has over 950,000 clones, with roughly 80% found just once. What was sequenced was memory CD4+ T cells from PBMCs. The subset was: CD45RA-negative fraction. Every receptor here comes from a man younger than 35 in good health. Some clones in this sample may be carry-over from other donors' samples.

V usage is TRBV29-1 and J usage is TRBJ2-5, with D possibly matching TRBD1 (7 bases). The CDR3 spans 12 residues. V dropped 7 bases and J dropped 3 bases, with 12 bases sitting between them. Looked up from germline, CDR1 is SQVTM and CDR2 is ANQGSEA. CDR3 in DNA: TGCAGCGCTGGGGGGACAGAAGAGACCCAGTACTTC. This codes for CSAGGTEETQYF.

The chain couples TRBV19 to TRBJ1-1; the D gene is possibly TRBD1 (5 bases). Trimming stripped 5 bases from V and 4 bases from J, with 14 bases between. Germline lookup yields CDR1 LNHDA and CDR2 SQIVND (reference sequence). This CDR3 is built from 14 residues. CDR3 in DNA: TGTGCCAGTAGTTGGCAGACAGTCAGCACTGAAGCTTTCTTT. Its protein product is CASSWQTVSTEAFF.

The chain has TRBV30 and TRBJ2-5; 8 nucleotides line up with TRBD2. Germline CDR1 and CDR2: GTSNPN and SVGIG (reference sequence). V dropped 3 bases and J dropped 10; count of bases not matched to a gene: 4. The CDR3 extends over 11 amino acids. In DNA, the CDR3 is TGTGCCTGGAGCCGGGGGGGGAGCCAGTACTTC. Amino acid sequence: CAWSRGGSQYF.

This clone occurred once. The rearrangement links TRBV27 to TRBJ2-1; TRBD2 matches 10 bases. Losses at the gene ends were 2 bases for V and 9 bases for J; bases not matched to a gene: 16. Germline assignment: CDR1 MNHEY and CDR2 SMNVEV (reference sequence). The CDR3 contains 18 residues. The CDR3 nucleotides read TGTGCCAGCAGTTTAAGGTCCTTGGTTGCTAGCGGGAGCGGTGAGCAGTTCTTC. Translated, it gives CASSLRSLVASGSGEQFF.

This clone was counted a single time. The chain carries TRBV6-1 and TRBJ2-2; D is ambiguous. This CDR3 is 16 amino acids long. From germline, CDR1 is MNHNS and CDR2 SASEGT. The V end lost 0 bases, the J end lost 5 bases, and 13 bases lay between the germline ends. This CDR3 reads CASSEAFGGNTGELFF. Here the CDR3 DNA reads TGTGCCAGCAGTGAAGCCTTTGGTGGGAATACCGGGGAGCTGTTTTTT.

This clone was seen once. This chain uses TRBV4-1 with TRBJ1-4; D remains ambiguous. The CDR3 covers 12 residues. The germline V gene has CDR1 MGHRA and CDR2 YSYEKL. V was pared by 3 bases and J by 7 bases, with 6 bases between. The CDR3 region has the DNA TGCGCCAGCAGCCACCCAGTTGAAAAACTGTTTTTT. As protein: CASSHPVEKLFF.

V gene TRBV19 combines with J gene TRBJ2-7; D gene uncertain. CDR1 is LNHDA and CDR2 is SQIVND in the germline V gene (reference sequence). The CDR3 length is 14 residues. V gave up 1 base and J gave up 3 bases, with 10 bases separating them. This CDR3 reads CASSIGPGVYEQYF. The CDR3 coding sequence is TGTGCCAGTAGTATAGGCCCAGGTGTCTACGAGCAGTACTTC.

A few counts support this clone. V is TRBV2 and J is TRBJ1-2, with unresolved D. Germline CDR1 reads SNHLY; CDR2 reads FYNNEI. V was trimmed by 0 bases and J by 8 bases, leaving 19 bases between them. This CDR3 contains 16 residues. CDR3 in DNA: TGTGCCAGCAGTGAAGCGCTGCCGATGTCTGGATGGGGCTACACCTTC. As protein: CASSEALPMSGWGYTF.

This clone was recorded once. A much more abundant neighbour one base away suggests this may be a read error. The V and J genes are TRBV7-8 and TRBJ2-5, with 13 positions matching TRBD2. Trimming took 4 bases from V and 4 from J; bases not matched to a gene: 3. This CDR3 has 15 amino acids. Germline CDR1 and CDR2: SGHVS and FQNEAQ. The CDR3 coding sequence is TGTGCCAGCAGCTCCGGACTAGCGGGAGTAGAGACCCAGTACTTC. Translated, it gives CASSSGLAGVETQYF.

The chain is built from TRBV28 and TRBJ2-7; 12 nucleotides match TRBD1. Germline assignment: CDR1 MDHEN and CDR2 SYDVKM. This CDR3 comprises 15 residues. The J segment lost 8 bases and the V segment lost 6 bases, leaving 11 bases of the junction unmatched. The CDR3 sequence: CASRPGTGGGSKQYF. The CDR3 DNA follows: TGTGCCAGCAGGCCCGGGACAGGGGGCGGAAGCAAGCAGTACTTC. Variable domain in full (rest from reference TRBV28 and TRBJ2-7): DVKVTQSSRYLVKRTGEKVFLECVQDMDHENMFWYRQDPGLGLRLIYFSYDVKMKEKGDIPEGYSVSREKKERFSLILESASTNQTSMYLCASRPGTGGGSKQYFGPGTRLTVT.

The chain uses TRBV11-3 and TRBJ1-1; no clear D gene. Trimming left V 5 bases short and J 1 base short, with 14 bases between. The CDR3 is 15 amino acids. CDR1 SGHNT and CDR2 YENEEA come from the germline V gene. This chain's CDR3 is CASSLGGQTNTEAFF. The CDR3 DNA reads TGTGCCAGCAGCCTCGGTGGGCAGACGAACACTGAAGCTTTCTTT.

The chain couples TRBV11-2 to TRBJ1-5; 7 bases match TRBD1. CDR3 length: 16 residues. The V gene end was trimmed by 4 bases and the J gene end by 3 bases; junction bases not matched to a gene: 9. In germline, CDR1 is SGHAT, CDR2 FQNNGV. CDR3 nucleotides: TGTGCCAGCAGCTCAGGGGGAGGTTCGAACAATCAGCCCCAGCATTTT. The encoded protein is CASSSGGGSNNQPQHF.

The chain combines TRBV11-2 with TRBJ1-1, with 7 bases aligning to TRBD1. This CDR3 region has 14 residues. The V segment lost 4 bases and the J segment 2 bases; nucleotides outside the gene matches: 4. Germline V gene sequence: CDR1 SGHAT, CDR2 FQNNGV. CDR3 amino acids: CASSSGQANTEAFF. CDR3 in DNA: TGTGCCAGCAGCTCAGGACAGGCTAACACTGAAGCTTTCTTT.

CDR3 amino acids: CASSFVPYEQYF. The DNA of the CDR3 is TGTGCCAGCAGCTTCGTTCCCTACGAGCAGTACTTC. The rearrangement uses TRBV11-3 and TRBJ2-7; D remains unclear. V lost 3 bases and J 2 bases, leaving 5 bases between the germline ends. The germline gives CDR1 SGHNT, CDR2 YENEEA. CDR3 length: 12 residues. The full variable domain, its missing parts supplied by reference TRBV11-3 and TRBJ2-7, is EAGVVQSPRYKIIEKKQPVAFWCNPISGHNTLYWYLQNLGQGPELLIRYENEEAVDDSQLPKDRFSAERLKGVDSTLKIQPAELGDSAVYLCASSFVPYEQYFGPGTRLTVT.

CDR3 amino acids: CASSASVGSGTGVKLFF. The CDR3 DNA follows: TGTGCCAGCAGTGCCAGCGTGGGCTCCGGGACAGGGGTAAAACTGTTTTTT. V usage is TRBV28 and J usage is TRBJ1-4; 10 nucleotides match TRBD1. The germline V gene has CDR1 MDHEN and CDR2 SYDVKM. The CDR3 has 17 amino acids. Losses at the gene ends were 5 bases for V and 10 bases for J; bases not matched to a gene: 16.

V gene TRBV6-4 combines with J gene TRBJ2-7; D may be TRBD1 or TRBD2 (6 bases each). CDR1 MRHNA and CDR2 SNTAGT come from the germline V gene. The CDR3 totals 15 residues. V was cut by 5 bases and J by 5 bases, with 19 bases left in between. CDR3 sequence reads: CASSNRGRIGDEQYF. CDR3 DNA: TGTGCCAGCAGTAATAGGGGGAGGATTGGCGACGAGCAGTACTTC.

V is TRBV6-1 and J is TRBJ2-7; D is unresolved. CDR1 MNHNS and CDR2 SASEGT come from the germline V gene. CDR3 length: 11 residues. Trimming removed 7 bases from V and 6 bases from J, with 10 bases in between. This CDR3 reads CASKGSGEQYF. CDR3 DNA sequence: TGTGCCAGCAAAGGGTCTGGCGAGCAGTACTTC.

This clone was detected once. The chain links TRBV2 to TRBJ2-7, with 9 bases lining up with TRBD1. The CDR3 covers 14 residues. The germline CDR1 and CDR2 sequences are SNHLY and FYNNEI. V was clipped by 8 bases and J by 5 bases; unmatched bases: 10. The CDR3 bases are TGTGCCAGCTCCCCCGGACAGGGGTCCAACGAGCAGTACTTC. It codes for CASSPGQGSNEQYF.